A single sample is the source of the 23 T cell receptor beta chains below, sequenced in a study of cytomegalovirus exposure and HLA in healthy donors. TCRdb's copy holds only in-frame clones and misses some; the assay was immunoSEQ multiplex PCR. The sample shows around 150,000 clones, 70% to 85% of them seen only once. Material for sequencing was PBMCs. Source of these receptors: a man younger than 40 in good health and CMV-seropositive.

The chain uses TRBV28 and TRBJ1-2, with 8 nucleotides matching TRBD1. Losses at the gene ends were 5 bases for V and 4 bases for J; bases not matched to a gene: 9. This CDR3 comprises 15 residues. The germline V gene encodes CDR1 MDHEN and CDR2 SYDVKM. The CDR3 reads CASSPGTGRSYGYTF. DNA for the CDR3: TGTGCCAGCAGTCCCGGGACAGGACGAAGCTATGGCTACACCTTC.

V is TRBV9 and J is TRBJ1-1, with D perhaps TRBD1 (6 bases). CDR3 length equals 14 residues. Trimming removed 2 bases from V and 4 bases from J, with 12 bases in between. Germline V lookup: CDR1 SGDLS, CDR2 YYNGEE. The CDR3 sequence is CASSVGLGATEAFF. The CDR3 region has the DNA TGTGCCAGCAGCGTGGGATTGGGGGCCACTGAAGCTTTCTTT. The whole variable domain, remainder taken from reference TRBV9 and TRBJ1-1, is DSGVTQTPKHLITATGQRVTLRCSPRSGDLSVYWYQQSLDQGLQFLIQYYNGEERAKGNILERFSAQQFPDLHSELNLSSLELGDSALYFCASSVGLGATEAFFGQGTRLTVV.

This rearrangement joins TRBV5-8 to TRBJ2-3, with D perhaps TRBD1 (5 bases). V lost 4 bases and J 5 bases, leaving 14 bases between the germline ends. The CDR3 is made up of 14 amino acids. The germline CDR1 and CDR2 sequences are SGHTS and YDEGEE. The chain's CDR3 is CASSPVWQGDTQYF. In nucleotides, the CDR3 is TGTGCCAGCAGCCCTGTTTGGCAGGGAGATACGCAGTATTTT.

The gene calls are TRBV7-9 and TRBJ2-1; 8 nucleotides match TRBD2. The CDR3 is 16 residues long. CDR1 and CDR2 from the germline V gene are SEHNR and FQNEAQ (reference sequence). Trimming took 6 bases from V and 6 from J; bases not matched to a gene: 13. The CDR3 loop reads CASRQPGLGGGNEQFF. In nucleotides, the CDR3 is TGTGCCAGCAGACAACCGGGACTAGGGGGGGGCAATGAGCAGTTCTTC.

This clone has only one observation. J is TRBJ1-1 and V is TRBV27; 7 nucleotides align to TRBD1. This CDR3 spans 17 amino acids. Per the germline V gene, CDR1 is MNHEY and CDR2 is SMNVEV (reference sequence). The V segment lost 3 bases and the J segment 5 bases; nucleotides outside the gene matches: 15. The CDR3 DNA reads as TGTGCCAGCAGTTTTTCAGGGGGGCGTCAGGGACGGACTGAAGCTTTCTTT. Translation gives CASSFSGGRQGRTEAFF.

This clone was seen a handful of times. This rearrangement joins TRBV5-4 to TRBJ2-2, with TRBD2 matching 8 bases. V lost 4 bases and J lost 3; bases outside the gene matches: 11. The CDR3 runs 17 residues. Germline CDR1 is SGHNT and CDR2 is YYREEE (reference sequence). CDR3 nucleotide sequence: TGTGCCAGCAGCACCGGACGGGAGGGGGGCGACACCGGGGAGCTGTTTTTT. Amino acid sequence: CASSTGREGGDTGELFF.

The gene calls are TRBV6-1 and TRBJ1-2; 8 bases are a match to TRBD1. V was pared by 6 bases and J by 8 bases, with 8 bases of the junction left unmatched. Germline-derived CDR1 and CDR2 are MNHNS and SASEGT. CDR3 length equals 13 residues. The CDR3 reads CASRPGQAGGYTF. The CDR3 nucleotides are TGTGCCAGCAGGCCGGGACAGGCTGGAGGCTACACCTTC.

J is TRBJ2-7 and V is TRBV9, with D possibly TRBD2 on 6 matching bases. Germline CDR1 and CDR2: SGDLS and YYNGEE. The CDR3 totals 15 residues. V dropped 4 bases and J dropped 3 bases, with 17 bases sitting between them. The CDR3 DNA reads TGTGCCAGCAGCTCCGCCTCTAGCGAGAGCTACGAGCAGTACTTC. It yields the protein CASSSASSESYEQYF.

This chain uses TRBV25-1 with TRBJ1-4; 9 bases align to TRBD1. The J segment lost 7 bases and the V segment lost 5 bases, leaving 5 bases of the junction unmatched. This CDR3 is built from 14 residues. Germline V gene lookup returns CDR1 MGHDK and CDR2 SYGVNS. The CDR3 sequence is CASSSTGGGEKLFF. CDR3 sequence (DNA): TGTGCCAGCAGTTCCACAGGGGGCGGTGAAAAACTGTTTTTT.

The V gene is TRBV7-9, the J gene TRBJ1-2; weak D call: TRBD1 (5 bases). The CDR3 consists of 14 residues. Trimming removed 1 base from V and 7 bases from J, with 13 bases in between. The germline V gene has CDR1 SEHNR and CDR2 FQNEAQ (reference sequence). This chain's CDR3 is CASSLGPGGSGYTF. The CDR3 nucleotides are TGTGCCAGCAGCTTAGGCCCGGGGGGGAGTGGCTACACCTTC.

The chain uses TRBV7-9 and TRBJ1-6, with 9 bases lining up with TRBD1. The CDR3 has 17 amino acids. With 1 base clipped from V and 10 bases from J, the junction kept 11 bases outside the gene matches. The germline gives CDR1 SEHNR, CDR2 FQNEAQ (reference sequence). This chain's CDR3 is CASSLDPPGQGGSPLHF. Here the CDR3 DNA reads TGTGCCAGCAGCTTAGACCCGCCGGGACAGGGAGGATCACCCCTCCACTTT.

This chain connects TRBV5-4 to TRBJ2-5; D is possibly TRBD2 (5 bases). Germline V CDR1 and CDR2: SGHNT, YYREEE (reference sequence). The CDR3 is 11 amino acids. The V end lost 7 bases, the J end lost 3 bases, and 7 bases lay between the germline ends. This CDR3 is CASSGEETQYF. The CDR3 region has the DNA TGTGCCAGCTCCGGGGAAGAGACCCAGTACTTC.

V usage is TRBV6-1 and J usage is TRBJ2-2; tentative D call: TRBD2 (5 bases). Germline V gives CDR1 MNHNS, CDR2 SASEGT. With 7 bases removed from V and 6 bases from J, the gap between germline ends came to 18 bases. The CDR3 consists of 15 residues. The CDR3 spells CASTPPGRAAGELFF. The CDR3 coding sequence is TGTGCCAGCACTCCCCCGGGAAGGGCGGCCGGGGAGCTGTTTTTT.

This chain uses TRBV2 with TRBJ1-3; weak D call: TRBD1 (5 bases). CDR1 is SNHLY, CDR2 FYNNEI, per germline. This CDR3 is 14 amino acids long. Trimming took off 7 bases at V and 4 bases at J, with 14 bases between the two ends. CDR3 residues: CASIQDTVGNTIYF. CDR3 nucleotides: TGTGCCAGCATCCAGGACACCGTAGGAAACACCATATATTTT. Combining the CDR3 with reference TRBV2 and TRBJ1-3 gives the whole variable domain EPEVTQTPSHQVTQMGQEVILRCVPISNHLYFYWYRQILGQKVEFLVSFYNNEISEKSEIFDDQFSVERPDGSNFTLKIRSTKLEDSAMYFCASIQDTVGNTIYFGEGSWLTVV.

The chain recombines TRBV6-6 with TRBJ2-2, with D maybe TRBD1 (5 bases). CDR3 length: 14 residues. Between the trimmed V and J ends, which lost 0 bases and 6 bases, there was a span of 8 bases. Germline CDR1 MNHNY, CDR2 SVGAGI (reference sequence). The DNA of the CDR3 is TGTGCCAGCAGTTACTCTGTAGGGGCCGGGGAGCTGTTTTTT. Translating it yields CASSYSVGAGELFF.

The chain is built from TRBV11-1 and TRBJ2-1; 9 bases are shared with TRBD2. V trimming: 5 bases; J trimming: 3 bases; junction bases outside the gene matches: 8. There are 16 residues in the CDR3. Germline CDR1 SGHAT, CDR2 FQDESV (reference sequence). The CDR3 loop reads CASSPITSGLYNEQFF. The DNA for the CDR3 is TGTGCCAGCAGCCCGATAACTAGCGGGCTCTACAATGAGCAGTTCTTC.

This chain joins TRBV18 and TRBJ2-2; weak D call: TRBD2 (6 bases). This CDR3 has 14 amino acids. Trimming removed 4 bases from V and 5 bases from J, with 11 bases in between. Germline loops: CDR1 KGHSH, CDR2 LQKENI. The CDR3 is CASSRGLSTGELFF. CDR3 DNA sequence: TGTGCCAGCTCACGGGGACTTTCGACCGGGGAGCTGTTTTTT.

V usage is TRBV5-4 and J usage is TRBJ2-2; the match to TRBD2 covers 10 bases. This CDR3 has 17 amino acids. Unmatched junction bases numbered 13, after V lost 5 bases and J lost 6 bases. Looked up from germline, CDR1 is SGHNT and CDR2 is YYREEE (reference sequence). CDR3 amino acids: CASSPGPSGGAPGELFF. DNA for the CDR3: TGTGCCAGCAGTCCTGGACCGAGCGGGGGGGCCCCCGGGGAGCTGTTTTTT. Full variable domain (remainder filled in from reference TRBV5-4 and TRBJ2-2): ETGVTQSPTHLIKTRGQQVTLRCSSQSGHNTVSWYQQALGQGPQFIFQYYREEENGRGNFPPRFSGLQFPNYSSELNVNALELDDSALYLCASSPGPSGGAPGELFFGEGSRLTVL.

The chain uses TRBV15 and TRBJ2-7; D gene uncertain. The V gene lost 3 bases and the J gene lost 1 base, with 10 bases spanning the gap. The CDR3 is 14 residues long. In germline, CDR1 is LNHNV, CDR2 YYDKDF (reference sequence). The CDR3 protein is CATSRPRRSYEQYF. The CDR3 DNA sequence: TGTGCCACCAGCAGGCCTAGACGGTCCTACGAGCAGTACTTC. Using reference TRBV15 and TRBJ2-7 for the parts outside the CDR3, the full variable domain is DAMVIQNPRYQVTQFGKPVTLSCSQTLNHNVMYWYQQKSSQAPKLLFHYYDKDFNNEADTPDNFQSRRPNTSFCFLDIRSPGLGDTAMYLCATSRPRRSYEQYFGPGTRLTVT.

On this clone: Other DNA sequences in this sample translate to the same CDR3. The CDR3 loop is CSVDSGGTDTQYF. In DNA form, the CDR3 reads TGCAGCGTAGATAGCGGGGGCACAGATACGCAGTATTTT. The gene calls are TRBV29-1 and TRBJ2-3; 8 bases fit TRBD2. The CDR3 is 13 amino acids. Germline loops: CDR1 SQVTM, CDR2 ANQGSEA. V lost 6 bases, J lost 1 base, and 3 bases stayed unmatched.

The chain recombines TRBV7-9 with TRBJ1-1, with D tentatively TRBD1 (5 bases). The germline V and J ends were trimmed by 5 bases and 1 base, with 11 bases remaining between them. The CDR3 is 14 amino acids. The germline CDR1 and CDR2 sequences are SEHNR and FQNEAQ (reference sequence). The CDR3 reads CASSQGLGNTEAFF. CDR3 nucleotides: TGTGCCAGCAGCCAGGGTCTGGGGAACACTGAAGCTTTCTTT.

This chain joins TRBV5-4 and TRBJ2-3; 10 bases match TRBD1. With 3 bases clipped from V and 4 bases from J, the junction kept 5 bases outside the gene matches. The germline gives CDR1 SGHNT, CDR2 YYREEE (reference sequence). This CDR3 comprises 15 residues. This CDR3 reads CASSSPGQGSDTQYF. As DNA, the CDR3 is TGTGCCAGCAGCTCTCCGGGACAGGGGTCAGATACGCAGTATTTT.

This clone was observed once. The CDR3 region has the DNA TGCGCCAGCAGCTTGACTAGCGGGAGTGCCGGGGAGCTGTTTTTT. Its protein is CASSLTSGSAGELFF. The V call is TRBV5-1, the J call TRBJ2-2, with TRBD2 matching 11 bases. V lost 1 base and J lost 6; bases outside the gene matches: 2. Germline assignment: CDR1 SGHRS and CDR2 YFSETQ. This CDR3 has 15 residues.